This T cell receptor beta chain was captured by sequencing in a study of shared clonotypes between healthy human individuals (dated by TCRdb to about 2020). Looking at the study overall: Three men and a couple of women, aged 18 to 49 years, made up the cohort. For each donor, CD4 naive and CD4 memory were each run on three plates, CD8 naive on two plates, and CD8 memory on one plate. To estimate repertoire size and how much clonotype sharing occurs between individuals, the study deeply sequenced the blood TCR repertoires of five or six healthy adults. To increase sequencing depth and limit assay-specific biases, TCR repertoire library preparation and sequencing were carried out by different laboratories using diverse techniques. Each donor's leukapheresis produced roughly between roughly 0.94 and 9.5 billion PBMCs.

In this sample, this clone turned up once. The antigen it binds to is not known. No per-base quality is available; no much larger clone lies one base away. This specimen includes other DNA sequences encoding the same CDR3. Using the deep immunoSEQ assay, multiplex PCR amplified TCR CDR3 regions from genomic DNA. Extracted genomic DNA from each cell subset was distributed evenly across all wells of several immunoSEQ 96-well plates, and each plate was treated as a replicate. Each replicate PCR for sorted subsets received roughly 0.2 ug genomic DNA, equal to 28,000 or so T cell genomes. The purified libraries were quantified using a Qubit 3.0 fluorometer, sized with a Bioanalyzer 2100, and then quantified again using the KAPA Library Quantification kit. Each immunoSEQ 96-well plate was sequenced on its own single-read 150-cycle Illumina NextSeq 550 flow cell. Per the source publication's procedure: Because the immunoSEQ output held only junctional sequences and lacked quality scores, the filtering could not match the filtering applied to full-length reads. To assign V/J genes and CDR3, sequences were annotated against IMGT germline references using PyIR, a Python wrapper for IgBLAST v1.9. Reads were filtered out if the reads had weak V/J assignments (E-value above 1e-6), no CDR3, stop codons, out-of-frame junctions, or ambiguous translated residues. V3J clonotypes were defined by identical inferred V gene, J gene, and CDR3 amino acid sequence. Percentage overlap between repertoires was calculated by dividing the number of shared unique clonotypes by the size of the smaller repertoire. RTK rarefaction, the Chao1 estimator, and Recon v2.1 estimates of unobserved clonotypes were used to assess repertoire richness. For all TCRbeta clonotypes obtained by the gDNA method from a few donors, generation probabilities were computed with OLGA. TCRdb retrieved this table from immuneACCESS and kept in-frame rearrangements only. Not all clones are present; in checked studies, unresolved V genes account for under half, and no reason is known for the remainder. V and J calls and clone size are given by that table; D and trimming were obtained from the DNA. The sample table records roughly 2.5 million clones; about 92% of these occur just once. The biggest ten clones account for about 0.13% of the sample.

Healthy HIV-negative adults with no recently reported acute infections or vaccinations were included as donors. Every donor was a Caucasian adult residing in Nashville, Tennessee, USA. CD4+ T cells were enriched by magnetic negative selection, after which naive cells were positively selected on CD45RA and the negative fraction was taken as the memory subset. Blood was obtained by leukapheresis, after which PBMCs were separated by Ficoll-Histopaque density gradient centrifugation and cryopreserved in liquid nitrogen vapor phase. Analytical flow cytometry was used to check the purity and quantity of every magnetically sorted T cell population. From each sorted fraction, genomic DNA was isolated and quantified by UV absorbance on a Nanodrop 2000c. CDR1 and CDR2 are drawn from the germline V gene (reference sequence): SGHNT, YYREEE. The germline ends are 5 bases apart after V is trimmed by 3 bases and J by 0 bases. The CDR3 holds 13 amino acids from the cysteine to the phenylalanine. Only the CDR3 region is kept as DNA, spanning 39 bases read in frame from base 1.

What the research found in general, with its limitations: Naive subsets generally had larger estimated clonotype richness than memory subsets did. Because the study included only a small number of donors, the genetic and exposure-history diversity represented was limited. Higher generation probabilities were observed for clonotypes shared by all four sorted-subset donors than for non-shared clonotypes. Across four donors, about 5% of naive CD4, around 3.5% of naive CD8, about 2.3% of memory CD4, and roughly 0.4% of memory CD8 clonotypes were shared. Rarefaction of sorted-subset datasets indicated incomplete sequencing despite the large sequencing depth. Pairwise subsampling led to the expectation that sequencing depth would affect the degree of clonotype sharing among donors. Sampling was restricted to blood, and TCR repertoires in tissue are likely to differ from TCR repertoires in blood.

This sequence originates from a man aged 18-30 years in good health. This receptor chain uses TRBV5-4 and TRBJ2-3, with no confidently assigned D gene. The sample consisted of naive CD4+ T cells sorted from blood. What this sample's cell subset or site label stands for: CD45RA+ positively selected. The CDR3 reads CASSSPSTDTQYF. The DNA is TGTGCCAGCAGCTCCCCCAGCACAGATACGCAGTATTTT.